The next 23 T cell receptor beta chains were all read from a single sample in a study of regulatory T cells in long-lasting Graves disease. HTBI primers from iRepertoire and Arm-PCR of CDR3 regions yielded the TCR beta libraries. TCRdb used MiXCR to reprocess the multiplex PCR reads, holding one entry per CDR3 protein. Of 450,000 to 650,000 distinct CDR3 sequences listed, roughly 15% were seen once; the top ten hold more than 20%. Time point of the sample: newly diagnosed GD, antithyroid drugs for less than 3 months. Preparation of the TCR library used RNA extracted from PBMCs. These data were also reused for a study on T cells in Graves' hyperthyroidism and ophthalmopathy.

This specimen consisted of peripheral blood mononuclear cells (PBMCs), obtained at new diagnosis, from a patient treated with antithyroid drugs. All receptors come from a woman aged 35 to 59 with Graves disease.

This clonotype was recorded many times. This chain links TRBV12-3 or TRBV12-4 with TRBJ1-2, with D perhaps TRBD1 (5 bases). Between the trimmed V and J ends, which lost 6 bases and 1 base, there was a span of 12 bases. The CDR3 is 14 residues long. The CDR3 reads CASSTVGLNYGYTF. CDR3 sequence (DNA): TGTGCCAGCAGCACCGTGGGGCTTAACTATGGCTACACCTTC.

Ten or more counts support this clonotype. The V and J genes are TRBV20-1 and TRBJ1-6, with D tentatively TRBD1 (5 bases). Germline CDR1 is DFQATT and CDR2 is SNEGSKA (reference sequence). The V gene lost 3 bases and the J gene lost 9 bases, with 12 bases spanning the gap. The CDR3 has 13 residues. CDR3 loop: CSASMGPGSPLHF. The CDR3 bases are TGCAGTGCTAGTATGGGGCCGGGTTCACCCCTCCACTTT.

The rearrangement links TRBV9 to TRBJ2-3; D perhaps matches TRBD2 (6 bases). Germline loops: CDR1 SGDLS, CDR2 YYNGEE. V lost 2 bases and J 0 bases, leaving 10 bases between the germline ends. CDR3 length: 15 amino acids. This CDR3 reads CASSVDSGSTDTQYF. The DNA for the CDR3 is TGTGCCAGCAGCGTCGACAGCGGGAGCACAGATACGCAGTATTTT.

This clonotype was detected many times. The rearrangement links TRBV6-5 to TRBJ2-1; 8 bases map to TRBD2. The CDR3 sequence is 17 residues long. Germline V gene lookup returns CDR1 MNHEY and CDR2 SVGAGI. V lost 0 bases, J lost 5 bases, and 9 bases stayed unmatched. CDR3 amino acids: CASSYSIVGTRNNEQFF. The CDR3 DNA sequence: TGTGCCAGCAGTTACTCGATTGTTGGGACTAGGAACAATGAGCAGTTCTTC.

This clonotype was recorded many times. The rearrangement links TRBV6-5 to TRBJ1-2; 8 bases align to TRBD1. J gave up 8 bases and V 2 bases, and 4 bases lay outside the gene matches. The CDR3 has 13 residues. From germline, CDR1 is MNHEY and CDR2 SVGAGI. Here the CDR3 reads CASSYRTGLGYTF. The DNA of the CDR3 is TGTGCCAGCAGTTACAGGACAGGGTTAGGCTACACCTTC.

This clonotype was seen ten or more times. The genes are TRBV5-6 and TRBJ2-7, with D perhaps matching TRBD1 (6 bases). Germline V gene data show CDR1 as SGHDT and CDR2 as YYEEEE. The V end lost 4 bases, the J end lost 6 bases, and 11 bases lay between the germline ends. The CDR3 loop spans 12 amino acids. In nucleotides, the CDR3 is TGTGCCAGCAGCCCTCGGACAGCCGAGCAGTACTTC. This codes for CASSPRTAEQYF.

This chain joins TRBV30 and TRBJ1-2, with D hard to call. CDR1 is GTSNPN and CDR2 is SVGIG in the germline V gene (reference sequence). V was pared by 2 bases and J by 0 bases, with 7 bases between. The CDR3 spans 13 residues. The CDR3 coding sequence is TGTGCCTGGAGTTTAAATTCTAACTATGGCTACACCTTC. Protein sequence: CAWSLNSNYGYTF.

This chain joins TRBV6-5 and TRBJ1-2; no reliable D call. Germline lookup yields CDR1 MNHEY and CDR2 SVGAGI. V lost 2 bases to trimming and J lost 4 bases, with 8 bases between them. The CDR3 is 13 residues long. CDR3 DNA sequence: TGTGCCAGCAGTTACGGGTTTTTCTATGGCTACACCTTC. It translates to CASSYGFFYGYTF.

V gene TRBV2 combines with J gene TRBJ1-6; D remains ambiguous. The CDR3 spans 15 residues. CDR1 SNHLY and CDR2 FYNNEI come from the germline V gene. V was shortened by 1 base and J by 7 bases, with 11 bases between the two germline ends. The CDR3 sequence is CASSEEAGLNSPLHF. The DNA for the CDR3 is TGTGCCAGCAGTGAAGAAGCTGGCTTGAATTCACCCCTCCACTTT. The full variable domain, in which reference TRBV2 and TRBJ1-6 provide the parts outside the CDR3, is EPEVTQTPSHQVTQMGQEVILRCVPISNHLYFYWYRQILGQKVEFLVSFYNNEISEKSEIFDDQFSVERPDGSNFTLKIRSTKLEDSAMYFCASSEEAGLNSPLHFGNGTRLTVT.

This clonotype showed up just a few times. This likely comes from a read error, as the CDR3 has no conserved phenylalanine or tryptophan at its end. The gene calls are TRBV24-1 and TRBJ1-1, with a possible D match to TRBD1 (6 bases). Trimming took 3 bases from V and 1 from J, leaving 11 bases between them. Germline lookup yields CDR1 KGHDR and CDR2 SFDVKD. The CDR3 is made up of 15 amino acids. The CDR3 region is CATSDRGRENTEAFL. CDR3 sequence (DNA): TGTGCCACCAGTGATAGGGGGAGGGAGAACACTGAAGCTTTCCTT.

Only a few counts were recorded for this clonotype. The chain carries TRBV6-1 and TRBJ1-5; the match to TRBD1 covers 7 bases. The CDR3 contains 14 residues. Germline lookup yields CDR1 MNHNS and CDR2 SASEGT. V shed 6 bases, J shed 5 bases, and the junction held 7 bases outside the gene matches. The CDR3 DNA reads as TGTGCCAGCAGACGACAGGGTACGGATCAGCCCCAGCATTTT. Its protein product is CASRRQGTDQPQHF.

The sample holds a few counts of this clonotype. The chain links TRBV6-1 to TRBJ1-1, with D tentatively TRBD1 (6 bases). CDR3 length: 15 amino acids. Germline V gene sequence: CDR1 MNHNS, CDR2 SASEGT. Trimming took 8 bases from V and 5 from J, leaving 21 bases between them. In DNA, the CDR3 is TGTGCCAGCCGACCCCCCACGGGAGGGGGTACTGAAGCTTTCTTT. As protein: CASRPPTGGGTEAFF.

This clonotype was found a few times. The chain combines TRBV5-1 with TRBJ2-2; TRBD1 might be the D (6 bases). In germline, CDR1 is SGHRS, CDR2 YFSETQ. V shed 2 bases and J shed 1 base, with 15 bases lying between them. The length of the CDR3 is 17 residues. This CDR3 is CASSFLTDSLNTGELFF. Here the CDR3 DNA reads TGCGCCAGCAGCTTTCTCACGGACAGTTTGAACACCGGGGAGCTGTTTTTT.

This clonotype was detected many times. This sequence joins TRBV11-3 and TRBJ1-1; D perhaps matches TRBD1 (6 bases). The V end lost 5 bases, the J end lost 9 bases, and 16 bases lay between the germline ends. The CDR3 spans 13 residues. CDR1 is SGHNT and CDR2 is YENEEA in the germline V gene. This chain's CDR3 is CASSPEGGGKAFF. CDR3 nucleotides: TGTGCCAGCAGCCCCGAAGGGGGTGGGAAAGCTTTCTTT.

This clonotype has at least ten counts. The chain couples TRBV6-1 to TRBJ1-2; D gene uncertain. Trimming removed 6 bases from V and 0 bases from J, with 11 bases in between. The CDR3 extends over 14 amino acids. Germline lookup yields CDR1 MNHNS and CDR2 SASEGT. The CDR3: CASRSDGTNYGYTF. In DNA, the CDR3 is TGTGCCAGCAGATCGGACGGGACTAACTATGGCTACACCTTC.

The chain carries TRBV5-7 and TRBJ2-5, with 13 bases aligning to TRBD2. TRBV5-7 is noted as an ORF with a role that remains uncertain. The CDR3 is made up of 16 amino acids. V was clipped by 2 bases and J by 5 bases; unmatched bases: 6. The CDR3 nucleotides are TGTGCCAGCAGCTTACGGACTAGCGGGGGCTGGGAGACCCAGTACTTC. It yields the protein CASSLRTSGGWETQYF.

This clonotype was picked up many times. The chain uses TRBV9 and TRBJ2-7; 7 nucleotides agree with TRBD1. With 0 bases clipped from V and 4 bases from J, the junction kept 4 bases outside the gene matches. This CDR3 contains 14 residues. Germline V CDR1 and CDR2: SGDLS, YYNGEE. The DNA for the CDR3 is TGTGCCAGCAGCGTAGGGCAGGGGGATTACGAGCAGTACTTC. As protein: CASSVGQGDYEQYF.

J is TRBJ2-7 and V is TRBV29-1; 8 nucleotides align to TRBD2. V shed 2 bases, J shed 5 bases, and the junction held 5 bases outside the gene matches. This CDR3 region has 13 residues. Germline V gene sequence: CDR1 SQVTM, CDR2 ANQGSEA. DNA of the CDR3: TGCAGCGTTGAACGGGCGACTAGCGACGAGCAGTACTTC. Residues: CSVERATSDEQYF.

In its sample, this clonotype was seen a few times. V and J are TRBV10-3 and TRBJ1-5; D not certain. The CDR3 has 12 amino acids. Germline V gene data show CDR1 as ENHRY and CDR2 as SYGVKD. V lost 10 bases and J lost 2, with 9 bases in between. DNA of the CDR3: TGTGCCACTAGGAGGGGCAATCAGCCCCAGCATTTT. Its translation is CATRRGNQPQHF.

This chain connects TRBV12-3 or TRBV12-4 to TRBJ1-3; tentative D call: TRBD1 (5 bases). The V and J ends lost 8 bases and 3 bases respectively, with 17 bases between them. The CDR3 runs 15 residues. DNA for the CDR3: TGTGCCAGCTCACGACGCGGGGACTATGGAAACACCATATATTTT. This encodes CASSRRGDYGNTIYF.

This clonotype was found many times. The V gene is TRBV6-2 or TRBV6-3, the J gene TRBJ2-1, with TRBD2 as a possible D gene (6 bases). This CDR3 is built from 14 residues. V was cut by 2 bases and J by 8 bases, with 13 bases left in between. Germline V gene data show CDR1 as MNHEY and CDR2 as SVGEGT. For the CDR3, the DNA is TGTGCCAGCAGTTACCGGGACTTCTGGCATGAGCAGTTCTTC. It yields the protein CASSYRDFWHEQFF.

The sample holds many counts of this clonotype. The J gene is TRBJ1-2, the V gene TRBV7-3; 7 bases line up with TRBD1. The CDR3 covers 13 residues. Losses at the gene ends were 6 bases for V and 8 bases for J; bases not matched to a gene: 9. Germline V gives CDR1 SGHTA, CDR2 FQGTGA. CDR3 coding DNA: TGTGCCAGCAGAGCGCAGGGGGATAACGGCTACACCTTC. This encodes CASRAQGDNGYTF. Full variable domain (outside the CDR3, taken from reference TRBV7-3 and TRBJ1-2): GAGVSQTPSNKVTEKGKYVELRCDPISGHTALYWYRQSLGQGPEFLIYFQGTGAADDSGLPNDRFFAVRPEGSVSTLKIQRTERGDSAVYLCASRAQGDNGYTFGSGTRLTVV.

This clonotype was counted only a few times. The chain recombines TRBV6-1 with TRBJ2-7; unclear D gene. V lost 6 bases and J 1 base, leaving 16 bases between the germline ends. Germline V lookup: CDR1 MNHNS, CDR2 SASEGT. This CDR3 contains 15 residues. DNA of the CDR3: TGTGCCAGCAGATTCGGGTCTCGCGGTTCCTACGAGCAGTACTTC. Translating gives CASRFGSRGSYEQYF.